The 23 T cell receptor beta chains below come from one sample, sequenced in a study of T cells in Graves' hyperthyroidism and ophthalmopathy. Amplified TCR beta CDR3 regions derived from RNA transcripts. The HTBI primer set served for first-round RT-PCR of the TCR CDR3. TCRdb passed the multiplex PCR reads through MiXCR, listing each CDR3 protein once. The sample includes fewer than 650,000 distinct CDR3 sequences, about 45% seen only once; the top ten take 44%. Sequencing used peripheral blood or thyroid tissue (not recorded which). The receptors were sampled from an adult woman with Graves' disease, either hyperthyroidism or ophthalmopathy (not recorded which).

This clonotype was seen ten or more times. The rearrangement joins TRBV6-6 to TRBJ1-5; no firm D call. CDR1 is MNHNY, CDR2 SVGAGI, per germline (reference sequence). This CDR3 is built from 13 residues. The V end lost 6 bases, the J end lost 7 bases, and 13 bases lay between the germline ends. The CDR3 nucleotides are TGTGCCAGCAGAGGAGGGTATGGGCAGCCCCAGCATTTT. Amino acids: CASRGGYGQPQHF.

The rearrangement links TRBV10-3 to TRBJ1-4; the match to TRBD1 covers 8 bases. The CDR3 covers 17 residues. Losses at the gene ends were 6 bases for V and 0 bases for J; bases not matched to a gene: 9. Per germline, CDR1 ENHRY and CDR2 SYGVKD. In DNA form, the CDR3 reads TGTGCCATCAGCGGACAGGGCGCAAACGCAACTAATGAAAAACTGTTTTTT. Its protein is CAISGQGANATNEKLFF.

This clonotype has more than one count but fewer than ten. The genes are TRBV7-8 and TRBJ1-1; tentative D call: TRBD1 (5 bases). V was cut by 4 bases and J by 0 bases, with 12 bases left in between. CDR1 SGHVS and CDR2 FQNEAQ come from the germline V gene. The CDR3 consists of 15 residues. CDR3 bases: TGTGCCAGCAGCTCCGCGACAGAGTTGAACACTGAAGCTTTCTTT. Amino acid sequence: CASSSATELNTEAFF. Using reference TRBV7-8 and TRBJ1-1 for the parts outside the CDR3, the full variable domain is GAGVSQSPRYKVAKRGQDVALRCDPISGHVSLFWYQQALGQGPEFLTYFQNEAQLDKSGLPSDRFFAERPEGSVSTLKIQRTQQEDSAVYLCASSSATELNTEAFFGQGTRLTVV.

In its sample, this clonotype was seen once. Here the CDR3 DNA reads TGTGCCAGCAGTGGGACTAGCGGGAGTGGCGACACCGGGGAGCTGTTTTTT. This encodes CASSGTSGSGDTGELFF. The genes are TRBV2 and TRBJ2-2; 13 bases align to TRBD2. With V trimmed by 4 bases and J by 3 bases, 5 bases remained unmatched. The V gene's germline CDR1 is SNHLY and CDR2 FYNNEI. The CDR3 runs 17 residues.

This chain joins TRBV10-2 and TRBJ1-2; D remains ambiguous. V lost 0 bases to trimming and J lost 3 bases, with 8 bases between them. The germline gives CDR1 WSHSY, CDR2 SAAADI. This CDR3 region has 14 residues. CDR3 protein: CASSESAGDYGYTF. The CDR3 DNA is TGCGCCAGCAGTGAGTCGGCCGGGGACTATGGCTACACCTTC.

The J gene is TRBJ2-3, the V gene TRBV9; 10 bases agree with TRBD1. Germline assignment: CDR1 SGDLS and CDR2 YYNGEE. V dropped 2 bases and J dropped 2; count of bases not matched to a gene: 5. The CDR3 length is 16 residues. The CDR3: CASSVRQGANTDTQYF. Written as DNA, the CDR3 is TGTGCCAGCAGCGTCAGACAGGGGGCGAACACAGATACGCAGTATTTT.

This clonotype was seen a handful of times. This chain uses TRBV12-3 or TRBV12-4 with TRBJ2-5; 11 nucleotides agree with TRBD2. The CDR3 covers 17 residues. Unmatched junction bases numbered 9, after V lost 1 base and J lost 5 bases. This chain's CDR3 is CASSLVLAGGPGETQYF. The CDR3 region has the DNA TGTGCCAGCAGTTTAGTGTTAGCGGGAGGGCCTGGCGAGACCCAGTACTTC.

This clonotype was counted at least ten times. This chain uses TRBV7-2 with TRBJ2-5; D is perhaps TRBD1 (5 bases). Trimming shortened V by 1 base and J by 1 base, and 7 bases separated the two germline ends. This CDR3 is 14 amino acids long. Germline values: CDR1 SGHTA, CDR2 FQGNSA. In DNA form, the CDR3 reads TGTGCCAGCAGCTTAGGGGGCAGCCAAGAGACCCAGTACTTC. Amino acid sequence: CASSLGGSQETQYF. The full variable domain, completed using reference TRBV7-2 and TRBJ2-5, is GAGVSQSPSNKVTEKGKDVELRCDPISGHTALYWYRQSLGQGLEFLIYFQGNSAPDKSGLPSDRFSAERTGGSVSTLTIQRTQQEDSAVYLCASSLGGSQETQYFGPGTRLLVL.

Details on this clonotype: With a much larger clone just one base away, this may be a read error. J is TRBJ1-2 and V is TRBV18; TRBD1 aligns across 7 bases. The CDR3 sequence is 13 residues long. Germline CDR1 KGHSH, CDR2 LQKENI. V trimming: 5 bases; J trimming: 7 bases; junction bases outside the gene matches: 7. CDR3 loop: CASSAGTVCGYTF. The CDR3 nucleotides are TGTGCCAGCTCAGCCGGGACAGTCTGTGGCTACACCTTC.

V is TRBV9 and J is TRBJ1-2, with 8 bases matching TRBD1. The length of the CDR3 is 16 residues. With V trimmed by 4 bases and J by 4 bases, 12 bases remained unmatched. The V gene's germline CDR1 is SGDLS and CDR2 YYNGEE. The CDR3 region is CASSLNGQGDRYGYTF. CDR3 bases: TGTGCCAGCAGCTTAAACGGACAGGGTGATCGCTATGGCTACACCTTC.

At least ten counts were recorded for this clonotype. The CDR3 end shows no conserved phenylalanine or tryptophan, and so a read error is likely. It is unclear where the CDR3 begins or ends on the DNA, so no DNA is shown, and the CDR3 is as TCRdb lists it. The rearrangement uses TRBV2 and TRBJ1-2; whether TRBD1, the table's D call, matches the DNA was not checked. The CDR3 sequence runs 13 residues, both termini included. Germline CDR1 and CDR2: SNHLY and FYNNEI. The CDR3 loop is CASSAGLDRTAQY.

V usage is TRBV29-1 and J usage is TRBJ2-1, with unresolved D. The V end was cut by 4 bases, the J end by 7 bases, with 8 bases between. Germline V gene lookup returns CDR1 SQVTM and CDR2 ANQGSEA. The CDR3 is 11 amino acids. This CDR3 is CSVVPPNEQFF. Written as DNA, the CDR3 is TGCAGCGTTGTCCCCCCTAATGAGCAGTTCTTC.

This clonotype appeared many times. The J gene is TRBJ1-1, the V gene TRBV7-2; no firm D call. Germline CDR1 is SGHTA and CDR2 is FQGNSA. The CDR3 extends over 12 amino acids. The germline V and J ends were trimmed by 8 bases and 4 bases, with 11 bases remaining between them. CDR3 sequence: CASSPRGTEAFF. The DNA of the CDR3 is TGTGCCAGCTCACCACGAGGCACTGAAGCTTTCTTT.

In its sample, this clonotype was seen many times. The gene calls are TRBV29-1 and TRBJ1-1; D might be TRBD1 (5 bases). CDR1 is SQVTM, CDR2 ANQGSEA, per germline. The CDR3 runs to 14 residues. Trimming left V 0 bases short and J 1 base short, with 9 bases between. The CDR3 bases are TGCAGCGTTGAAGAGACAGCCAGGAACACTGAAGCTTTCTTT. Protein sequence: CSVEETARNTEAFF.

A word on this clonotype: Given the absence of the conserved phenylalanine or tryptophan at the CDR3 end, a read error is likely. The gene calls are TRBV20-1 and TRBJ1-6; 7 bases fit TRBD1. CDR1 is DFQATT and CDR2 is SNEGSKA in the germline V gene (reference sequence). The CDR3 sequence is 15 residues long. The CDR3 reads CSVSPGTEGNSPLHL. CDR3 DNA: TGCAGCGTCTCACCCGGGACAGAGGGAAATTCACCCCTCCACTTA.

The chain uses TRBV7-9 and TRBJ1-3, with a weak D call TRBD1 (6 bases). The CDR3 loop spans 14 amino acids. With 9 bases removed from V and 4 bases from J, the gap between germline ends came to 16 bases. CDR1 and CDR2 (germline): SEHNR, FQNEAQ (reference sequence). The DNA for the CDR3 is TGTGCCAGTAGATCCGGGGGCTTAGGAAACACCATATATTTT. This sequence encodes CASRSGGLGNTIYF.

The chain recombines TRBV7-3 with TRBJ2-2, with 8 bases lining up with TRBD2. Per germline, CDR1 SGHTA and CDR2 FQGTGA. J lost 5 bases, V lost 8 bases, and 4 bases had no gene match. This CDR3 region has 13 residues. CDR3 amino acids: CASATSETGELFF. CDR3 in DNA: TGTGCCAGCGCGACTAGCGAGACCGGGGAGCTGTTTTTT.

The chain carries TRBV29-1 and TRBJ2-5; 9 bases align to TRBD1. Germline CDR1 and CDR2: SQVTM and ANQGSEA. Losses at the gene ends were 6 bases for V and 1 base for J; bases not matched to a gene: 6. The CDR3 has 14 residues. As DNA, the CDR3 is TGCAGCGTCGCCGGGACAGGGCTCCAAGAGACCCAGTACTTC. Its translation: CSVAGTGLQETQYF.

This chain joins TRBV20-1 and TRBJ1-5, with 7 bases lining up with TRBD1. Trimming at V came to 5 bases and at J to 3 bases, leaving 10 bases not matched to a gene. The length of the CDR3 is 15 residues. CDR1 DFQATT and CDR2 SNEGSKA come from the germline V gene (reference sequence). This chain's CDR3 is CSAGRDRDFNQPQHF. DNA of the CDR3: TGCAGTGCTGGGCGGGACAGAGACTTCAATCAGCCCCAGCATTTT.

The chain is built from TRBV29-1 and TRBJ1-4; the D is unclear. There are 14 residues in the CDR3. The germline V gene has CDR1 SQVTM and CDR2 ANQGSEA. V was shortened by 3 bases and J by 12 bases, with 20 bases between the two germline ends. CDR3: CSVDLGPSGTELFF. The CDR3 DNA sequence: TGCAGCGTTGATCTAGGGCCTTCGGGCACGGAACTGTTTTTT.

The chain employs TRBV19 and TRBJ1-4, with D tentatively TRBD1 (6 bases). Looked up from germline, CDR1 is LNHDA and CDR2 is SQIVND (reference sequence). V gave up 3 bases and J gave up 8 bases, with 13 bases separating them. CDR3 length equals 14 residues. CDR3 sequence (DNA): TGTGCCAGTAGTATCCAACAGGGTAGAGAAAAACTGTTTTTT. This encodes CASSIQQGREKLFF.

The chain employs TRBV14 and TRBJ2-5, with unresolved D. The ends were cut back, 4 bases at V and 0 bases at J, with 12 bases in the middle. The CDR3 loop spans 15 amino acids. Germline values: CDR1 SGHDN, CDR2 FVKESK. CDR3 nucleotides: TGTGCCAGCAGCCCCCTTAGATGGTACCAAGAGACCCAGTACTTC. It specifies CASSPLRWYQETQYF.

The chain employs TRBV20-1 and TRBJ2-5; D gene unclear. The germline gives CDR1 DFQATT, CDR2 SNEGSKA (reference sequence). Trimming left V 4 bases short and J 9 bases short, with 18 bases between. This CDR3 region has 13 residues. Here the CDR3 reads CSAKRTAQGPQYF. The CDR3 DNA is TGCAGTGCTAAACGAACAGCCCAAGGGCCCCAGTACTTC.